Below are 29 T cell receptor beta chains sequenced from a single sample in a study of shared clonotypes between healthy human individuals. Sequencing used immunoSEQ multiplex PCR; TCRdb keeps in-frame clones, though not all of them. The sample includes about 1.1 million clones, around 78% of them seen just once. The sample consisted of memory CD4+ T cells from PBMCs. The sample's subset: CD45RA-negative fraction. The receptors were sampled from a man aged 18 to 29 in good health. Some clones in this sample may be carry-over from other donors' samples.

J is TRBJ2-5 and V is TRBV15; D gene unclear. This CDR3 has 12 amino acids. V was trimmed by 3 bases and J by 5 bases, leaving 7 bases between them. CDR1 LNHNV and CDR2 YYDKDF come from the germline V gene (reference sequence). The CDR3 nucleotides are TGTGCCACCAGCAGGGGATGGGAGACCCAGTACTTC. Translated, it gives CATSRGWETQYF.

The J gene is TRBJ2-1, the V gene TRBV9; D may be TRBD2 (6 bases). The germline V and J ends were trimmed by 0 bases and 2 bases, with 9 bases remaining between them. The CDR3 covers 15 residues. In germline, CDR1 is SGDLS, CDR2 YYNGEE. The CDR3 loop reads CASSVAGRPYNEQFF. CDR3 DNA: TGTGCCAGCAGCGTAGCCGGGAGACCCTACAATGAGCAGTTCTTC. The entire variable domain, with the rest obtained from reference TRBV9 and TRBJ2-1, is as follows: DSGVTQTPKHLITATGQRVTLRCSPRSGDLSVYWYQQSLDQGLQFLIQYYNGEERAKGNILERFSAQQFPDLHSELNLSSLELGDSALYFCASSVAGRPYNEQFFGPGTRLTVL.

This chain links TRBV28 with TRBJ2-5; possibly TRBD1 for D (5 bases). CDR3 size: 13 residues. Germline V CDR1 and CDR2: MDHEN, SYDVKM. The V end was cut by 3 bases, the J end by 5 bases, with 10 bases between. The CDR3 region has the DNA TGTGCCAGCAGTTTTGCAGCAGGGGAGACCCAGTACTTC. This encodes CASSFAAGETQYF.

The CDR3 sequence: CATSRGRTDRTQYF. In DNA form, the CDR3 reads TGTGCCACCAGCAGAGGAAGAACCGACAGGACGCAGTATTTT. V is TRBV15 and J is TRBJ2-3; D possibly corresponds to TRBD1 (6 bases). Germline V gene data show CDR1 as LNHNV and CDR2 as YYDKDF (reference sequence). Trimming left V 1 base short and J 9 bases short, with 14 bases between. This CDR3 is built from 14 residues.

This clone came up a few times. The chain recombines TRBV7-2 with TRBJ2-1, with D unclear. Germline CDR1 is SGHTA and CDR2 is FQGNSA. With 4 bases removed from V and 8 bases from J, the gap between germline ends came to 18 bases. The CDR3 covers 15 residues. In nucleotides, the CDR3 is TGTGCCAGCAGCTACCTAGGGATAATGTTCGATGAGCAGTTCTTC. Its translation is CASSYLGIMFDEQFF.

The chain couples TRBV6-1 to TRBJ2-7, with 7 bases identical to TRBD2. The CDR3 length is 15 residues. The junction had 12 bases not matched to a gene; V was cut back by 3 bases and J by 7 bases. Germline V gene lookup returns CDR1 MNHNS and CDR2 SASEGT. In DNA, the CDR3 is TGTGCCAGCAGTGAGGGGGAGGGACGTACTTGGGAGCAGTACTTC. This sequence encodes CASSEGEGRTWEQYF.

The genes are TRBV7-2 and TRBJ1-4; D uncertain. CDR3 length equals 13 residues. V lost 2 bases to trimming and J lost 8 bases, with 9 bases between them. Germline V gene data show CDR1 as SGHTA and CDR2 as FQGNSA. The CDR3 loop reads CASSLKISEKLFF. The CDR3 bases are TGTGCCAGCAGCTTAAAAATAAGCGAAAAACTGTTTTTT. Filled out from reference TRBV7-2 and TRBJ1-4, the complete variable domain reads GAGVSQSPSNKVTEKGKDVELRCDPISGHTALYWYRQSLGQGLEFLIYFQGNSAPDKSGLPSDRFSAERTGGSVSTLTIQRTQQEDSAVYLCASSLKISEKLFFGSGTQLSVL.

The chain joins TRBV7-9 to TRBJ1-1; the D is unclear. Germline CDR1 reads SEHNR; CDR2 reads FQNEAQ (reference sequence). With 8 bases removed from V and 3 bases from J, the gap between germline ends came to 16 bases. CDR3 length: 14 amino acids. CDR3 amino acids: CASQAYTRDTEAFF. The CDR3 nucleotides are TGTGCCAGCCAAGCTTATACGAGGGACACTGAAGCTTTCTTT.

This clone was detected only once. The V gene is TRBV4-3, the J gene TRBJ1-3, with D possibly matching TRBD1 (5 bases). V lost 0 bases and J 2 bases, leaving 11 bases between the germline ends. The CDR3 spans 16 residues. CDR1 LGHNA and CDR2 YSLEER come from the germline V gene. Here the CDR3 reads CASSQDGDAAGNTIYF. The CDR3 coding sequence is TGCGCCAGCAGCCAAGACGGGGACGCGGCTGGAAACACCATATATTTT.

This chain uses TRBV27 with TRBJ2-5, with TRBD2 matching over 13 bases. CDR1 is MNHEY and CDR2 is SMNVEV in the germline V gene (reference sequence). The J segment lost 0 bases and the V segment lost 2 bases, leaving 9 bases of the junction unmatched. The CDR3 has 19 amino acids. CDR3 sequence reads: CASSLRKTSGRTYQETQYF. The CDR3 DNA sequence: TGTGCCAGCAGTTTAAGAAAGACTAGCGGGAGGACGTACCAAGAGACCCAGTACTTC.

The chain couples TRBV19 to TRBJ1-5; D gene ambiguous. This CDR3 region has 15 residues. Germline values: CDR1 LNHDA, CDR2 SQIVND (reference sequence). V was pared by 3 bases and J by 0 bases, with 9 bases between. DNA of the CDR3: TGTGCCAGTAGTATCTCAGGAGATAGCAATCAGCCCCAGCATTTT. Amino acids: CASSISGDSNQPQHF.

The chain's CDR3 is CASRSLTGGSYGYTF. The CDR3 bases are TGTGCCAGCCGAAGTCTGACAGGGGGTAGCTATGGCTACACCTTC. The chain joins TRBV6-1 to TRBJ1-2; 9 bases line up with TRBD1. In germline, CDR1 is MNHNS, CDR2 SASEGT. CDR3 length: 15 residues. Unmatched junction bases numbered 11, after V lost 8 bases and J lost 4 bases.

This clone has just a few counts. This chain joins TRBV6-5 and TRBJ1-1; D is unresolved. The CDR3 is 15 amino acids. Per germline, CDR1 MNHEY and CDR2 SVGAGI. Trimming stripped 6 bases from V and 11 bases from J, with 25 bases between. The CDR3 nucleotides read TGTGCCAGCAGCCCCCCAGCGGGGTTCGGTTTTAGGGCTTTCTTT. Its translation: CASSPPAGFGFRAFF.

This sequence joins TRBV30 and TRBJ2-1, with D perhaps matching TRBD1 (5 bases). Germline V CDR1 and CDR2: GTSNPN, SVGIG (reference sequence). The V gene lost 5 bases and the J gene lost 9 bases, with 17 bases spanning the gap. This CDR3 comprises 13 residues. In nucleotides, the CDR3 is TGTGCCTGGGGGGCGAGCGTTCCGGGTGAGCAGTTCTTC. Protein sequence: CAWGASVPGEQFF.

V usage is TRBV5-4 and J usage is TRBJ2-5; D unresolved. The CDR3 covers 13 residues. Trimming pared 7 bases from V and 5 bases from J, leaving 15 bases between. Germline V gives CDR1 SGHNT, CDR2 YYREEE (reference sequence). The CDR3 spells CASRGPVEETQYF. CDR3 in DNA: TGTGCCAGCCGTGGGCCCGTGGAGGAGACCCAGTACTTC.

Details on this clone: A much larger clone differs from this one at a single base, so this may be a read error. V usage is TRBV25-1 and J usage is TRBJ2-3, with 13 bases that match TRBD2. There are 15 residues in the CDR3. Germline V gene sequence: CDR1 MGHDK, CDR2 SYGVNS. With V trimmed by 5 bases and J by 4 bases, 3 bases remained unmatched. The CDR3 DNA reads as TGTGCCAGCAGTAAACTAGCGGGAGGGGCAGATACGCAGTATTTT. Translated: CASSKLAGGADTQYF.

The J gene is TRBJ2-7, the V gene TRBV28; 14 bases match TRBD2. The germline V gene encodes CDR1 MDHEN and CDR2 SYDVKM. This CDR3 comprises 17 residues. Trimming removed 2 bases from V and 6 bases from J; junction bases left unmatched: 9. The CDR3 DNA reads as TGTGCCAGCAGTTTACTCGGGACTAGCGGGAGTCTGGGCGAGCAGTACTTC. Its protein product is CASSLLGTSGSLGEQYF.

This sequence joins TRBV9 and TRBJ2-7; possibly TRBD1 or TRBD2 for D (5 bases each). CDR3 size: 14 residues. Germline-derived CDR1 and CDR2 are SGDLS and YYNGEE. V dropped 0 bases and J dropped 2 bases, with 9 bases sitting between them. The CDR3 coding sequence is TGTGCCAGCAGCGTAGGGGACGATCCCTACGAGCAGTACTTC. This sequence encodes CASSVGDDPYEQYF. The variable domain in full, with the rest retrieved from reference TRBV9 and TRBJ2-7, is DSGVTQTPKHLITATGQRVTLRCSPRSGDLSVYWYQQSLDQGLQFLIQYYNGEERAKGNILERFSAQQFPDLHSELNLSSLELGDSALYFCASSVGDDPYEQYFGPGTRLTVT.

This chain connects TRBV7-9 to TRBJ1-4; D unresolved. Germline values: CDR1 SEHNR, CDR2 FQNEAQ (reference sequence). Trimming removed 4 bases from V and 8 bases from J, with 8 bases in between. The CDR3 extends over 12 amino acids. The CDR3 protein is CASSWSGEKLFF. The CDR3 nucleotides are TGTGCCAGCAGCTGGTCCGGGGAAAAACTGTTTTTT.

The chain couples TRBV18 to TRBJ2-7, with D possibly matching TRBD1 (5 bases). Trimming cost V 5 bases and J 3 bases, with 17 bases left between them. Germline V gene lookup returns CDR1 KGHSH and CDR2 LQKENI. The CDR3 is 15 residues long. The CDR3 protein is CASSTGSPLGYEQYF. CDR3 sequence (DNA): TGTGCCAGCTCAACAGGATCACCATTGGGCTACGAGCAGTACTTC.

The CDR3 loop is CASSLWTGDNYEQYF. As DNA, the CDR3 is TGTGCCAGCAGTCTATGGACAGGGGATAACTACGAGCAGTACTTC. J is TRBJ2-7 and V is TRBV27; 9 nucleotides match TRBD1. Germline V CDR1 and CDR2: MNHEY, SMNVEV (reference sequence). V was pared by 5 bases and J by 3 bases, with 8 bases of the junction left unmatched. The CDR3 covers 15 residues.

The count of this clone is one. The chain carries TRBV5-1 and TRBJ2-3; 9 positions match TRBD1. J gave up 3 bases and V 3 bases, and 14 bases lay outside the gene matches. The V gene's germline CDR1 is SGHRS and CDR2 YFSETQ. The CDR3 is made up of 18 amino acids. CDR3 coding DNA: TGCGCCAGCAGCTCGGCCATGTTCGGGACAGGGTCGACAGATACGCAGTATTTT. The encoded protein is CASSSAMFGTGSTDTQYF. Full variable domain (outside the CDR3, taken from reference TRBV5-1 and TRBJ2-3): KAGVTQTPRYLIKTRGQQVTLSCSPISGHRSVSWYQQTPGQGLQFLFEYFSETQRNKGNFPGRFSGRQFSNSRSEMNVSTLELGDSALYLCASSSAMFGTGSTDTQYFGPGTRLTVL.

This clone was found a few times. The rearrangement uses TRBV30 and TRBJ1-1; D is unclear. The CDR3 length is 14 residues. CDR1 and CDR2 from the germline V gene are GTSNPN and SVGIG (reference sequence). The germline V and J ends were trimmed by 0 bases and 5 bases, with 13 bases remaining between them. The CDR3 spells CAWSVYTVGTEAFF. CDR3 DNA sequence: TGTGCCTGGAGTGTGTACACAGTCGGGACTGAAGCTTTCTTT.

This sequence joins TRBV7-3 and TRBJ2-2, with unresolved D. V was pared by 1 base and J by 4 bases, with 22 bases between. This CDR3 spans 19 amino acids. The V gene's germline CDR1 is SGHTA and CDR2 FQGTGA. CDR3 bases: TGTGCCAGCAGCTTAAATGGCCCCGTGGCTACCCGAGGCACCGGGGAGCTGTTTTTT. Its protein product is CASSLNGPVATRGTGELFF.

The chain has TRBV6-6 and TRBJ2-7; 9 bases line up with TRBD2. The CDR3 totals 15 residues. The junction had 10 bases not matched to a gene; V was cut back by 6 bases and J by 4 bases. CDR1 is MNHNY, CDR2 SVGAGI, per germline (reference sequence). Here the CDR3 reads CASSPTGTSRYEQYF. Here the CDR3 DNA reads TGTGCCAGCAGCCCCACCGGGACTAGCAGGTACGAGCAGTACTTC.

As for this clone: A much larger clone lies a single base off, so this may be a read error. This chain uses TRBV5-6 with TRBJ2-3; TRBD2 aligns across 7 bases. V dropped 4 bases and J dropped 0; count of bases not matched to a gene: 2. Germline CDR1 and CDR2: SGHDT and YYEEEE. The CDR3 contains 14 residues. CDR3 amino acids: CASSISGSTDTQYF. CDR3 DNA: TGTGCCAGCAGCATTAGCGGGAGCACAGATACGCAGTATTTT.

Notes on this clone: Other DNA sequences in the same sample also yield this CDR3. DNA of the CDR3: TGTGCCATTTCAGGGGGAGCTAACTATGGCTACACCTTC. Amino acid sequence: CAISGGANYGYTF. The chain employs TRBV10-3 and TRBJ1-2; 7 bases line up with TRBD1. The CDR3 runs 13 residues. Per germline, CDR1 ENHRY and CDR2 SYGVKD. J gave up 0 bases and V 9 bases, and 4 bases lay outside the gene matches.

This clone was seen many times. CDR3 coding DNA: TGTGCCAGCAGCCCTAGTCCCGGACTAGCGGCGTACCAAGAGACCCAGTACTTC. Its protein is CASSPSPGLAAYQETQYF. The rearrangement links TRBV11-2 to TRBJ2-5, with 10 bases that match TRBD2. V dropped 5 bases and J dropped 0; count of bases not matched to a gene: 12. This CDR3 comprises 18 residues. The germline V gene encodes CDR1 SGHAT and CDR2 FQNNGV.

This clone was detected a few times. The J gene is TRBJ1-4, the V gene TRBV2; the match to TRBD1 covers 7 bases. The J segment lost 2 bases and the V segment lost 8 bases, leaving 14 bases of the junction unmatched. Germline V gene lookup returns CDR1 SNHLY and CDR2 FYNNEI. This CDR3 has 17 amino acids. For the CDR3, the DNA is TGTGCCAGCTCCCGGGGCAGGGGGAGGTTTACTAATGAAAAACTGTTTTTT. This sequence encodes CASSRGRGRFTNEKLFF. The full variable domain, its missing parts supplied by reference TRBV2 and TRBJ1-4, is EPEVTQTPSHQVTQMGQEVILRCVPISNHLYFYWYRQILGQKVEFLVSFYNNEISEKSEIFDDQFSVERPDGSNFTLKIRSTKLEDSAMYFCASSRGRGRFTNEKLFFGSGTQLSVL.